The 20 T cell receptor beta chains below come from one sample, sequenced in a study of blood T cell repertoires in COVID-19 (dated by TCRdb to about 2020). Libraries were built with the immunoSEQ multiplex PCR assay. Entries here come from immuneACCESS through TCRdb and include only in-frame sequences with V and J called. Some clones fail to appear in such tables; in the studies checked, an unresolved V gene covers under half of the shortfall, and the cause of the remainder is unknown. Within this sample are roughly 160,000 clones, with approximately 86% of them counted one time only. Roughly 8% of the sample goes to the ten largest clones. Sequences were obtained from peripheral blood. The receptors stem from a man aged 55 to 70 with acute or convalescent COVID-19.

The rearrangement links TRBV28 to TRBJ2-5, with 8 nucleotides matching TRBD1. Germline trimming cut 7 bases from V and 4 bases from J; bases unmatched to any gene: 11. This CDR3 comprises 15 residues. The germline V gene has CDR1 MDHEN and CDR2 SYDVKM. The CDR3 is CASTKTTGALETQYF. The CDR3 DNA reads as TGTGCCAGCACCAAAACGACAGGGGCCCTAGAGACCCAGTACTTC. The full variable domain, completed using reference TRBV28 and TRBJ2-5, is DVKVTQSSRYLVKRTGEKVFLECVQDMDHENMFWYRQDPGLGLRLIYFSYDVKMKEKGDIPEGYSVSREKKERFSLILESASTNQTSMYLCASTKTTGALETQYFGPGTRLLVL.

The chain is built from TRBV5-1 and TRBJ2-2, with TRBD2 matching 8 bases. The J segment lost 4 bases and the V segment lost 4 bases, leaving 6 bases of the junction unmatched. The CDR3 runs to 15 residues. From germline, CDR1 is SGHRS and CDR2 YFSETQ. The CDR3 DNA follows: TGCGCCAGCAGCACGGGACTAGTGGGCACCGGGGAGCTGTTTTTT. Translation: CASSTGLVGTGELFF.

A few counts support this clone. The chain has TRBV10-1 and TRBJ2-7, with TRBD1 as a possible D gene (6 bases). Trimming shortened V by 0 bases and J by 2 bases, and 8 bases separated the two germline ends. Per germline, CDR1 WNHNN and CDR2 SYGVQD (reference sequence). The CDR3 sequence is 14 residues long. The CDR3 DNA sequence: TGCGCCAGCAGTGAGTCGAGGACAGCCTACGAGCAGTACTTC. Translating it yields CASSESRTAYEQYF.

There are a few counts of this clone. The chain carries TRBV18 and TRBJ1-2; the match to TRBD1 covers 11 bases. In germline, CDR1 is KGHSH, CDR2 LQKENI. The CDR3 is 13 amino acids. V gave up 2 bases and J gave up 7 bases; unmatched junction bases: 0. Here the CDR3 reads CASSPGTGGGYTF. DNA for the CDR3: TGTGCCAGCTCACCAGGGACAGGGGGTGGCTACACCTTC.

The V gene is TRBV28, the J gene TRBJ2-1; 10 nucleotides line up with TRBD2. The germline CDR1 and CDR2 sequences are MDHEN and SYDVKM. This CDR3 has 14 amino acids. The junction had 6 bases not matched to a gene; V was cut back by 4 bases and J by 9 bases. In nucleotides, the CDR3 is TGTGCCAGCAGTTGGCCTAGCGGGAGTGGTGAGCAGTTCTTC. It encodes CASSWPSGSGEQFF.

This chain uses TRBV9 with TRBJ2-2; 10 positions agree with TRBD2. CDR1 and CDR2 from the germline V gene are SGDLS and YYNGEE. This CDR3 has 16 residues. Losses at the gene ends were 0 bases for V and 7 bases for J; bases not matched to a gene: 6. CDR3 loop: CASSVVAGGPSGELFF. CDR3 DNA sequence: TGTGCCAGCAGCGTAGTAGCGGGAGGCCCCAGCGGGGAGCTGTTTTTT.

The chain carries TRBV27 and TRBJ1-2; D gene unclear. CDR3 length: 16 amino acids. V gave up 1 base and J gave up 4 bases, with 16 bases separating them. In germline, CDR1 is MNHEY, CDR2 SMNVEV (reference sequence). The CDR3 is CASSLFWQNSPYGYTF. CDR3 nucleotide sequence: TGTGCCAGCAGTTTATTTTGGCAGAACAGCCCCTATGGCTACACCTTC.

This CDR3 is CASSVAVMNTGELFF. CDR3 coding DNA: TGTGCCAGCAGCGTAGCGGTCATGAACACCGGGGAGCTGTTTTTT. The J gene is TRBJ2-2, the V gene TRBV2; possible D gene TRBD2, 6 bases. Deletions cut 6 bases from V and 1 base from J, with 12 bases between. Germline lookup yields CDR1 SNHLY and CDR2 FYNNEI. The CDR3 is made up of 15 amino acids.

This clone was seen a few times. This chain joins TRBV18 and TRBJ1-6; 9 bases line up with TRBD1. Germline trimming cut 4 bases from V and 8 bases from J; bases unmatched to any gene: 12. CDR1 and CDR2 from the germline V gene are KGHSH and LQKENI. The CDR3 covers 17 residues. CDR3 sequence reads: CASSLDDVGQGDSPLHF. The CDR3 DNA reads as TGTGCCAGCTCACTAGATGACGTGGGACAGGGAGATTCACCCCTCCACTTT.

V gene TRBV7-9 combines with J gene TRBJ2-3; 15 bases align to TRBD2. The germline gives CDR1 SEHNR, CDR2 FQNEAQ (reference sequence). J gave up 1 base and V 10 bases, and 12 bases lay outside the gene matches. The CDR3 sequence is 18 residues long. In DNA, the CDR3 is TGTGCCACCTCGAGCCCGGGACTAGCGGGAGGCGGCACAGATACGCAGTATTTT. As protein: CATSSPGLAGGGTDTQYF.

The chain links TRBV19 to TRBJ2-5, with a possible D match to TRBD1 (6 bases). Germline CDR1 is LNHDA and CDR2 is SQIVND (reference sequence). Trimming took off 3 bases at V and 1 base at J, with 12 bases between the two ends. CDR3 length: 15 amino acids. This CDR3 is CASSMARGTQETQYF. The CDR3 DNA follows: TGTGCCAGTAGTATGGCCAGGGGAACCCAAGAGACCCAGTACTTC.

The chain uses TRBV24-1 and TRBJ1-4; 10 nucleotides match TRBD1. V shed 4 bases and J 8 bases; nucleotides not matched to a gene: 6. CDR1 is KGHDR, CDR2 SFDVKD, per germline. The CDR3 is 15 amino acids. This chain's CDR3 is CATSETGTGDEKLFF. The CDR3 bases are TGTGCCACCAGTGAGACCGGGACAGGGGACGAAAAACTGTTTTTT.

CDR3 amino acids: CASTTGWGQPQHF. The DNA of the CDR3 is TGTGCCAGTACCACAGGGTGGGGTCAGCCCCAGCATTTT. This chain links TRBV19 with TRBJ1-5, with a possible D match to TRBD1 (6 bases). The CDR3 contains 13 residues. From germline, CDR1 is LNHDA and CDR2 SQIVND (reference sequence). Trimming stripped 7 bases from V and 6 bases from J, with 13 bases between. Full variable domain (outside the CDR3, taken from reference TRBV19 and TRBJ1-5): DGGITQSPKYLFRKEGQNVTLSCEQNLNHDAMYWYRQDPGQGLRLIYYSQIVNDFQKGDIAEGYSVSREKKESFPLTVTSAQKNPTAFYLCASTTGWGQPQHFGDGTRLSIL.

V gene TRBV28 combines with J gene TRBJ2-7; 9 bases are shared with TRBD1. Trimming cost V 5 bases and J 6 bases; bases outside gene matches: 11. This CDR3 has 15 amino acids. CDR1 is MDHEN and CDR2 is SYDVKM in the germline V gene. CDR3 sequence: CASSPTGQGTLEQYF. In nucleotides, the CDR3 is TGTGCCAGCAGTCCCACGGGACAGGGAACTCTCGAGCAGTACTTC.

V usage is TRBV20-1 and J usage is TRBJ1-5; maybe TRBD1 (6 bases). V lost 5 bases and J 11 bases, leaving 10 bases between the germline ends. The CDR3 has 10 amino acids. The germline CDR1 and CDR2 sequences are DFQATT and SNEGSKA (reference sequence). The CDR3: CSAEQGSQHF. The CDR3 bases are TGCAGTGCTGAACAGGGTTCCCAGCATTTT.

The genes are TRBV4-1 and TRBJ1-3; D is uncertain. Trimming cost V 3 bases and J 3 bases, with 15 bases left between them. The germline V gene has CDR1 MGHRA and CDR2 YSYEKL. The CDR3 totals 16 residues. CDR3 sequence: CASSQINLRDGNTIYF. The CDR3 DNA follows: TGCGCCAGCAGCCAGATAAACCTTCGGGATGGAAACACCATATATTTT.

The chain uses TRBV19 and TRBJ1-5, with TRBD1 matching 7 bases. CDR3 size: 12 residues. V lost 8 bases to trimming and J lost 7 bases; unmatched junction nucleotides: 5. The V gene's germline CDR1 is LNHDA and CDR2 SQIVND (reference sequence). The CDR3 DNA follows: TGTGCCAGTGGATCCAGGGGGCAGCCCCAGCATTTT. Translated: CASGSRGQPQHF.

Here the CDR3 reads CASSLTGQLRFEAFF. In DNA form, the CDR3 reads TGTGCCAGCAGCTTAACGGGACAACTGAGATTTGAAGCTTTCTTT. The rearrangement uses TRBV13 and TRBJ1-1; D might be TRBD1 (6 bases). The germline gives CDR1 PRHDT, CDR2 FYEKMQ (reference sequence). The CDR3 is made up of 15 amino acids. The V end lost 2 bases, the J end lost 7 bases, and 17 bases lay between the germline ends.

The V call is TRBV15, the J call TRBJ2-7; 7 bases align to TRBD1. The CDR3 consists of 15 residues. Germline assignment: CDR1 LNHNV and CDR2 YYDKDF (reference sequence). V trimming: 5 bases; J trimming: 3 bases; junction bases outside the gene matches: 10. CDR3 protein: CATSHMGDRDYEQYF. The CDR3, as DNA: TGTGCCACCAGCCACATGGGGGACAGAGACTACGAGCAGTACTTC.

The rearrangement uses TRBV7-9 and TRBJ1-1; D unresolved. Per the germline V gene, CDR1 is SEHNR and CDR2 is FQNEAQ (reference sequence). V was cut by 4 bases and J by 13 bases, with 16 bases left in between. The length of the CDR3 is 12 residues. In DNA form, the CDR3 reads TGTGCCAGCAGCTCCGAAGGGCGGGAGGTTTTCTTT. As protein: CASSSEGREVFF.